Below, one TCR beta chain is given with its context. The data derive from a study of PD-1 blockade in mismatch repair-deficient tumors. The CDR3 length is 15 residues. Trimming cost V 0 bases and J 2 bases, with 7 bases left between them. CDR1 MNHEY and CDR2 SVGAGI come from the germline V gene. The repertoire was sequenced with immunoSEQ multiplex PCR; TCRdb's copy has only in-frame clones and lacks some. The sample comprises some 130,000 clones, 88% of which are singletons, and 10% to 15% rests with the top ten. Every patient had mismatch repair deficiency by PCR or immunohistochemistry. This TCR came from an adult with mismatch repair-deficient cancer. The rearrangement uses TRBV6-5 and TRBJ2-2; D remains ambiguous. The specimen comprised peripheral blood, sampled just over 70 weeks after starting pembrolizumab. CDR3 protein: CASSYSAANTGELFF. As DNA, the CDR3 is TGTGCCAGCAGTTACTCGGCAGCAAACACCGGGGAGCTGTTTTTT.